This is a list of T cell receptor beta chains from one sample in a study of shared clonotypes between healthy human individuals. The method was immunoSEQ multiplex PCR; TCRdb's version includes in-frame clones alone and lacks a portion of them. The sample includes some 490,000 clones, 81% of them seen just once. The sequencing input was PBMCs. The receptors shown here come from a middle-aged woman in good health. Some clones in this sample may be carry-over from other donors' samples. CDR3s include the opening cysteine and the closing phenylalanine or tryptophan.

>TRBV11-3|14
CASSLETGTDTQYF
>TRBV5-1|14
CASSLTQPEETQYF
>TRBV4-3|18
CASSQDGASGASTDTQYF
>TRBV2|12
CASRESSEKLFF
>TRBV28|13
CAARSGRAYEQYF
>TRBV28|15
CASTPRAETGNTIYF
>TRBV5-1|19
CASSLAGLRSGQGNYGYTF
>TRBV28|11
CASSQDYGYTF
>TRBV7-9|14
CASSDSSGANVLTF
>TRBV9|14
CASSVLPERGEQFF
>TRBV29-1|13
CSVKQGAAETQYF
>TRBV28|12
CASSFPGQPQHF